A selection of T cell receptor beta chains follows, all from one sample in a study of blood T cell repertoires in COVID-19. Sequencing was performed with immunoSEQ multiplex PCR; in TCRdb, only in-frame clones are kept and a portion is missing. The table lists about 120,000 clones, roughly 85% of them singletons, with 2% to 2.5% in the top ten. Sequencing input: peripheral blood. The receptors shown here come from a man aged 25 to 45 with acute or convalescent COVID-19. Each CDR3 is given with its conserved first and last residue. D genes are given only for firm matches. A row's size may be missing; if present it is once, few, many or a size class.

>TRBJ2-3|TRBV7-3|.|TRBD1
CASSLTGQGGTDTQYF
TGTGCCAGCAGCTTAACGGGACAGGGGGGAACAGATACGCAGTATTTT
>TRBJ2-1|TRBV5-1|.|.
CASSLEYGVNEQFF
TGCGCCAGCAGCTTGGAATACGGAGTCAATGAGCAGTTCTTC
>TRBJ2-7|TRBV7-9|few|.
CASSFNEGEQYF
TGTGCCAGCAGCTTTAACGAGGGCGAGCAGTACTTC
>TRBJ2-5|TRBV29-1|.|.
CSGRNLAQETQYF
TGCAGCGGAAGAAACCTAGCCCAAGAGACCCAGTACTTC
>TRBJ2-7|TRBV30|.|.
CAWSRLSGEQYF
TGTGCCTGGAGTAGGCTATCGGGGGAGCAGTACTTC
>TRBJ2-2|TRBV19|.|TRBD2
CASKGTSHGELFF
TGTGCCTCGAAGGGGACTAGCCACGGGGAGCTGTTTTTT
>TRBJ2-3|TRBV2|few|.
CASSDKRFTDTQYF
TGTGCCAGCAGTGATAAGCGGTTCACAGATACGCAGTATTTT
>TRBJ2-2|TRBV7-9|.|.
CASSLVIVTGELFF
TGTGCCAGCAGCTTAGTTATAGTTACCGGGGAGCTGTTTTTT
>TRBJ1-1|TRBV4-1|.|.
CASSQRTGEAFF
TGCGCCAGCAGCCAGCGAACAGGGGAAGCTTTCTTT
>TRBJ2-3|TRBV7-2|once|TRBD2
CASSDLAGITTDTQYF
TGTGCCAGCAGCGATCTAGCGGGGATTACCACGGATACGCAGTATTTT
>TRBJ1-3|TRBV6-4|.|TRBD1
CASSDAGGNGNTIYF
TGTGCCAGCAGTGACGCAGGGGGCAATGGAAACACCATATATTTT
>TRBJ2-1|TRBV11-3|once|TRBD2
CASSLGLAGYNEQFF
TGTGCCAGCAGCTTAGGGCTAGCGGGGTACAATGAGCAGTTCTTC
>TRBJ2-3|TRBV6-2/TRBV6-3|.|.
CASSYAGLRNTDTQYF
TGTGCCAGCAGTTATGCCGGACTCAGAAACACAGATACGCAGTATTTT
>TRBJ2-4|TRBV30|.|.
CAWTGGKNIQYF
TGTGCCTGGACTGGCGGCAAAAACATTCAGTACTTC
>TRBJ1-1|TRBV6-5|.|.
CASSYPGRTEAFF
TGTGCCAGCAGTTACCCAGGGCGGACTGAAGCTTTCTTT
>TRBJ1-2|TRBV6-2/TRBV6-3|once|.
CASSYLGAGGYTF
TGTGCCAGCAGTTACCTTGGAGCGGGCGGCTACACCTTC
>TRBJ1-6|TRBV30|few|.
CAWNRLFHNSPLHF
TGTGCCTGGAACCGACTATTCCATAATTCACCCCTCCACTTT
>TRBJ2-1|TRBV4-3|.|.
CASSREGREQFF
TGCGCCAGCAGCCGAGAGGGGCGTGAGCAGTTCTTC
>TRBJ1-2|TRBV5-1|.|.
CASSPDRTGYGYTF
TGCGCCAGCAGTCCCGACAGGACTGGCTATGGCTACACCTTC
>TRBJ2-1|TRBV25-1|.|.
CASRRGGAIYNEQFF
TGTGCCAGCCGTAGAGGGGGGGCCATCTACAATGAGCAGTTCTTC
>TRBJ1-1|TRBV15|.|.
CATSRGPGTEAFF
TGTGCCACCAGCAGAGGCCCGGGCACTGAAGCTTTCTTT
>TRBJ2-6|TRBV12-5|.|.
CASGLAGANVLTF
TGTGCTAGTGGACTTGCTGGGGCCAACGTCCTGACTTTC
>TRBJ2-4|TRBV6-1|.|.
CASSEVGHSDKNIQYF
TGTGCCAGCAGTGAAGTTGGTCATAGTGACAAAAACATTCAGTACTTC
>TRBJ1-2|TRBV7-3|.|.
CASSPTGDYGYTF
TGTGCCAGCAGCCCCACCGGGGACTATGGCTACACCTTC
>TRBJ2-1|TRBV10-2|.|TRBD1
CASGPHSGTGEGNEQFF
TGCGCCAGCGGGCCTCATTCCGGGACAGGAGAGGGTAATGAGCAGTTCTTC
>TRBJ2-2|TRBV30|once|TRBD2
CAVTSGVNTGELFF
TGTGCCGTGACTAGCGGGGTGAACACCGGGGAGCTGTTTTTT
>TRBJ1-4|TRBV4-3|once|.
CASSPGGATNEKLFF
TGCGCCAGCAGCCCAGGCGGGGCAACTAATGAAAAACTGTTTTTT
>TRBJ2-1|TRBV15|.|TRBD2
CATSRVLGGRRYNEQFF
TGTGCCACCAGCAGAGTTCTTGGCGGGAGGCGGTACAATGAGCAGTTCTTC
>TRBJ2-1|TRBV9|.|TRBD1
CASSAPGTVSYNEQFF
TGTGCCAGCAGCGCTCCCGGGACAGTATCCTACAATGAGCAGTTCTTC
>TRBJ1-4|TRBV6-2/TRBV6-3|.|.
CASSYIGIGNEKLFF
TGTGCCAGCAGTTATATCGGGATTGGTAATGAAAAACTGTTTTTT
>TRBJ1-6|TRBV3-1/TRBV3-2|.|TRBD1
CASSPPSGQGRLCYNSPLHF
TGTGCCAGCAGCCCTCCCTCGGGACAGGGGCGCCTCTGCTATAATTCACCCCTCCACTTT
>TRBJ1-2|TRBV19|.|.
CASTPSTGGADYGYTF
TGTGCCAGTACCCCTAGTACGGGGGGGGCGGACTATGGCTACACCTTC
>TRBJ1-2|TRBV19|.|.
CASRTGKGNYGYTF
TGTGCCAGTAGGACAGGAAAGGGTAACTATGGCTACACCTTC
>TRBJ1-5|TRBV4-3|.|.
CASSQENLSNQPQHF
TGCGCCAGCAGCCAAGAAAATCTTAGCAATCAGCCCCAGCATTTT
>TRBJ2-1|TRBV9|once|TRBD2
CASSARTSGRLNEQFF
TGTGCCAGCAGCGCGAGGACTAGCGGGAGATTGAATGAGCAGTTCTTC
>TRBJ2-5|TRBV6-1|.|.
CASSEGQQETQYF
TGTGCCAGCAGTGAAGGACAACAAGAGACCCAGTACTTC
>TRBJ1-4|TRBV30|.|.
CAWQGGEKLFF
TGTGCCTGGCAGGGAGGTGAAAAACTGTTTTTT
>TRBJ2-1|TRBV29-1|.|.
CSALGGHEMSSYNEQFF
TGCAGTGCCCTCGGGGGGCATGAAATGAGCTCCTACAATGAGCAGTTCTTC
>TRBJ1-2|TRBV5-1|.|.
CASSLTGTLEYGYTF
TGCGCCAGCAGCCTCACAGGGACCTTAGAATATGGCTACACCTTC
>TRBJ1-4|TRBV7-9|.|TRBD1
CASSPGTGATNEKLFF
TGTGCCAGCAGCCCGGGGACAGGGGCAACTAATGAAAAACTGTTTTTT
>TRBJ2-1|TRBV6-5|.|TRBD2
CASSWTSGEYNEQFF
TGTGCCAGCAGTTGGACTAGCGGGGAGTACAATGAGCAGTTCTTC
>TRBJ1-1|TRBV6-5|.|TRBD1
CASSYGQGSTEAFF
TGTGCCAGCAGTTACGGACAGGGGAGTACTGAAGCTTTCTTT
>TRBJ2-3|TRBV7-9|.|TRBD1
CASSLARQGFRDTQYF
TGTGCCAGCAGCTTAGCGCGACAGGGGTTCAGAGATACGCAGTATTTT
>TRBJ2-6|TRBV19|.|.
CASSPGGPGANVLTF
TGTGCCAGTAGCCCCGGGGGGCCTGGGGCCAACGTCCTGACTTTC
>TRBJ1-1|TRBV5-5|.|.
CASSLAGGAEAFF
TGTGCCAGCAGCTTGGCGGGGGGGGCCGAAGCTTTCTTT
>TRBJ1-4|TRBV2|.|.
CASGSGGTNEKLFF
TGTGCCAGCGGTTCAGGTGGAACTAATGAAAAACTGTTTTTT
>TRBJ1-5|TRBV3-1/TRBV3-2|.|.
CASSQGPAGQPQHF
TGTGCCAGCAGCCAAGGCCCCGCGGGTCAGCCCCAGCATTTT
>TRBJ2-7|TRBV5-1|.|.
CASSTDYEQYF
TGCGCCAGCAGCACAGACTACGAGCAGTACTTC
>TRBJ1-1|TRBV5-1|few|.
CASSSPGAEAFF
TGCGCCAGCAGCTCCCCAGGGGCTGAAGCTTTCTTT
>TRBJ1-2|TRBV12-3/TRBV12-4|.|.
CASLPSGSYGYTF
TGTGCCAGCCTGCCGTCCGGGAGCTATGGCTACACCTTC
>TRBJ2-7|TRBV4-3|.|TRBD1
CASSQDPAGGIDEQYF
TGCGCCAGCAGCCAAGATCCGGCAGGGGGCATCGACGAGCAGTACTTC
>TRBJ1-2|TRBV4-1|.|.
CASSQGADSSGYTF
TGCGCCAGCAGCCAAGGTGCGGACTCTAGTGGCTACACCTTC
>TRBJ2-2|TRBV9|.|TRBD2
CASTLGLAIRPGELFF
TGTGCCAGCACCCTGGGACTAGCCATAAGGCCCGGGGAGCTGTTTTTT
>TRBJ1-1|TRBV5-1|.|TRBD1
CASSLSGGTEAFF
TGCGCCAGCAGCTTGTCAGGGGGCACTGAAGCTTTCTTT
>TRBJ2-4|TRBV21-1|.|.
CASSTSFGGCEAKNIQYF
TGTGCCAGCAGCACGTCGTTCGGCGGGTGCGAGGCCAAAAACATTCAGTACTTC
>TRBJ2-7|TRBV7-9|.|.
CASSGDLQGEFYEQYF
TGTGCCAGCAGCGGGGACTTACAAGGGGAGTTCTACGAGCAGTACTTC
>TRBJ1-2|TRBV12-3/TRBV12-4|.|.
CASSLTENYGYTF
TGTGCCAGCAGTTTGACAGAAAACTATGGCTACACCTTC
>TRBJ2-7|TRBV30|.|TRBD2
CAWSVTTWRGTSYEQYF
TGTGCCTGGAGTGTAACCACCTGGCGGGGGACTTCGTACGAGCAGTACTTC